This TCR beta chain was recorded in a study of spatial heterogeneity in lung cancer. Across the study: The study observed each unique TCR and UMI combination more than ten times on average in raw reads.

TCRdb processed the 5' RACE reads anew with MiXCR; each CDR3 protein has one entry. In the table there are under 150,000 distinct CDR3 sequences, about 10% of which are singletons. Per germline, CDR1 MNHEY and CDR2 SMNVEV (reference sequence). The CDR3 extends over 14 amino acids. V lost 7 bases and J 2 bases, leaving 15 bases between the germline ends. Time point noted: blood at routine non-recurrence follow-up after resection. This clonotype showed up just a few times. The chain recombines TRBV27 with TRBJ2-7; perhaps D is TRBD1 or TRBD2 (5 bases each). This specimen was PBMCs, taken at follow-up. This clonotype was sampled from a female donor with early-stage non-small cell lung cancer. Here the CDR3 reads CASNSLGDTYEQYF. Here the CDR3 DNA reads TGTGCCAGCAATTCATTGGGGGATACCTACGAGCAGTACTTC.